The clone carrying this T cell receptor beta chain has just one count. Its target is unknown. Repertoires were generated with immunoSEQ multiplex PCR, while TCRdb's copy carries only in-frame clones and drops some. There are fewer than 85,000 clones in the sample; about 91% occur only once, and roughly a fifth lies in the top ten. The record originates from a study of T cell responses to AZD1222 COVID-19 vaccine. Study conclusions and caveats: Among spike-specific TCRs, nearly half reportedly target unmutated variant regions. CD4 TCRs covered the whole spike, strongest at regions 160-218 and 743-854. The donors showed a predominance of white British ancestry and of females, with possible underestimation of clonal diversity. Increased Spike-specific TCR breadth and depth were observed after two AZD1222 doses.

This receptor was identified in an adult in good health. The specimen was peripheral blood, collected on day 0 of AZD1222 vaccination.

The CDR3 here is CSASNSGSRDEQYF. The CDR3 DNA sequence: TGCAGTGCTAGTAACAGCGGGAGTCGGGACGAGCAGTACTTC. The V call is TRBV20-1, the J call TRBJ2-7, with 8 bases that match TRBD2. This CDR3 comprises 14 residues. The germline V gene encodes CDR1 DFQATT and CDR2 SNEGSKA (reference sequence). Losses at the gene ends were 3 bases for V and 5 bases for J; bases not matched to a gene: 9.